This record concerns one T cell receptor (beta chain) sequence. The specificity of this receptor is unknown. No quality values exist for individual bases; no much larger clone is one base distant. The trial excluded patients who had a history of autoimmune disease or were on systemic immunosuppression. In every dose cohort, peripheral blood was drawn for TCR sequencing at baseline, cycle 4 day 1, and cycle 7 day 1. Samples were obtained from an open-label, multicenter, first-in-human phase I dose-escalation trial of ivuxolimab. Adults with locally advanced or metastatic head and neck squamous cell, hepatocellular, melanoma or renal cell carcinoma were enrolled in the trial. Before TCR sequencing, CD4+ T cells and CD8+ T cells were sorted from peripheral blood as separate populations. Genomic DNA was isolated from the sorted cells so that the TCRbeta CDR3 region could be sequenced. TCRbeta CDR3 regions were sequenced using the immunoSEQ Assay. TCRdb holds this immuneACCESS table with in-frame rearrangements only. Some clones are missing; in checked studies, unresolved V genes explain under half, and the rest has no known cause. For this sample there are tens of thousands of clones; about 85% appear just once. Of the sample, about 0.83% falls within the top ten clones.

The data belong to a study of OX40 agonist ivuxolimab in advanced cancers. Broadly, across the study: The costimulatory receptor OX40 (CD134) was targeted by ivuxolimab, a fully human IgG2 agonistic monoclonal antibody. The monotherapy dose-escalation portion (N of about 47 patients) of the phase I ivuxolimab trial is reported in the paper. Of the approximately 54 dose-escalation patients, hepatocellular carcinoma was present in about 19, melanoma in roughly 15, renal cell carcinoma in 9 and head and neck cancer in 9. Intravenous ivuxolimab was administered to patients every 2 weeks at six dose levels: 0.01, 0.1, 0.3, 1.5, 3 and 10 mg/kg. Peripheral TCRbeta sequencing was intended to test whether TCR sequence diversity was altered and clonal T-cell expansion was caused by ivuxolimab. Prior anti-PD-1, anti-PD-L1 or anti-CTLA-4 therapy was permitted, and 40% of dose-escalation patients had received checkpoint inhibitors. In the dose-escalation cohort, 65% to 90% of patients were male, and the mean age was roughly 60 years, with a range of about 23 to 80. Partial responses occurred in three dose-escalation patients, of whom one had hepatocellular carcinoma and two had cutaneous melanoma.

Summary of the overall study and its limitations: The antigen specificity of the clonally expanded peripheral T cells was not determined. At doses of 0.1 to 3.0 mg/kg, clonal expansion of both CD4+ and CD8+ blood T cells was observed from baseline to week 6. After ivuxolimab, expanded clones were on average more numerous among CD8+ T cells than among CD4+ T cells. In the 0.1-3.0 mg/kg groups, partial responders had among the lowest normalized peripheral clonal expansion, particularly in CD8+ T cells. Low levels of normalized T-cell clonal expansion were also seen in some nonresponding patients.

Taken from the germline V gene, the CDR1 and CDR2 loops are SNHLY and FYNNEI. Germline trimming: 8 bases from V, 2 bases from J; junction bases outside gene matches: 8. The CDR3 covers 15 residues, taking in both the cysteine and the phenylalanine. Solely the CDR3 DNA is kept, with 45 bases framed from the first base. The receptor's source is an adult with an advanced solid tumor such as melanoma, head and neck, liver or kidney cancer. The chain employs TRBV2 and TRBJ2-3; 9 central bases correspond to TRBD1. The input for sequencing was CD4+ or CD8+ T cells sorted from blood, taken in a trial of the OX40 agonist ivuxolimab. The nucleotide sequence reads as follows: TGTGCCAGCGCCTTACAGGGGGCGGACACAGATACGCAGTATTTT. Translated, this gives CASALQGADTDTQYF.